This TCR beta chain was captured by sequencing in a study of T cells in Graves' hyperthyroidism and ophthalmopathy. Those with hyperthyroidism were 18 to 65 years old, newly diagnosed, and ill for under 2 months. Exclusions: uncontrolled infection, other autoimmune disease, pregnancy, lactation. The sample holds a few counts of this clonotype. The CDR3 runs to 12 residues. Trimming removed 10 bases from V and 2 bases from J, with 11 bases in between. The germline V gene encodes CDR1 SEHNR and CDR2 FQNEAQ (reference sequence). Amplified TCR beta CDR3 regions came from RNA transcripts. RT-PCR in the first round (using the HTBI primer set) targeted the TCR CDR3. Via MiXCR, TCRdb re-called the multiplex PCR reads, giving one row per CDR3 protein. Here the sample spans around 180,000 distinct CDR3 sequences, about 17% being singletons.

The material sequenced was blood. This sequence originates from a woman between 50 and 59 years old with Graves' hyperthyroidism. This rearrangement joins TRBV7-9 to TRBJ1-2; D is possibly TRBD1 (6 bases). The CDR3 DNA follows: TGTGCCATCGGGGGGCGGAACTATGGCTACACCTTC. Translating it yields CAIGGRNYGYTF.